The entry below gives a single T cell receptor beta chain sequence along with its context. This sample stems from a study of T-cell memory formation after mild COVID-19. The CDR3 has 12 amino acids. Germline V gene sequence: CDR1 ENHRY, CDR2 SYGVKD. The germline V and J ends were trimmed by 2 bases and 7 bases, with 6 bases remaining between them. From the 5' RACE reads, TCRdb called clonotypes with MiXCR, one entry per CDR3 protein. This table has nearly 200,000 distinct CDR3 sequences, roughly 18% appearing once. The sample comprised PBMCs or a T cell subset sorted from them (not recorded which). The sequence was collected from an adult woman who had mild COVID-19 (a few samples of this study predate the infection). Cell type and time point are not known. V is TRBV10-3 and J is TRBJ2-1, with a tentative D call TRBD2 (5 bases). The CDR3 spells CAISETGNEQFF. Here the CDR3 DNA reads TGTGCCATCAGTGAGACGGGGAATGAGCAGTTCTTC.